What follows are 31 T cell receptor beta chains derived from one specimen sequenced in a study of CD8+ T cells in alopecia areata. Treatment of the sample: oral pan-JAK inhibitor, 5-10 mg twice daily. Investigators isolated RNA and reverse transcribed it into cDNA to act as the sequencing template. Produced via immunoSEQ multiplex PCR; TCRdb's table is partial and in-frame only. Here the sample spans roughly 200,000 clones, 50% to 65% being singletons. Sample: CD8+ T cells sorted from blood, taken at week 24, from a patient treated with tofacitinib. The receptors here all came from a human donor with alopecia areata.

The count of this clone is one. V and J are TRBV19 and TRBJ1-6, with 7 bases that match TRBD1. The CDR3 extends over 14 amino acids. The germline V gene has CDR1 LNHDA and CDR2 SQIVND (reference sequence). V dropped 3 bases and J dropped 10; count of bases not matched to a gene: 6. In nucleotides, the CDR3 is TGTGCCAGTAGTATCCCCACAGGGGAATCACCCCTCCACTTT. Protein sequence: CASSIPTGESPLHF. The full variable domain, completed using reference TRBV19 and TRBJ1-6, is DGGITQSPKYLFRKEGQNVTLSCEQNLNHDAMYWYRQDPGQGLRLIYYSQIVNDFQKGDIAEGYSVSREKKESFPLTVTSAQKNPTAFYLCASSIPTGESPLHFGNGTRLTVT.

V and J are TRBV11-2 and TRBJ1-4; no firm D call. The V end lost 5 bases, the J end lost 12 bases, and 13 bases lay between the germline ends. The CDR3 spans 12 residues. Per the germline V gene, CDR1 is SGHAT and CDR2 is FQNNGV. The DNA for the CDR3 is TGTGCCAGCAGCCAGTCGGGGTCTGAACTGTTTTTT. Translated: CASSQSGSELFF.

This clone was detected only a few times. This rearrangement joins TRBV5-1 to TRBJ2-1, with 11 bases fitting TRBD2. Germline CDR1 SGHRS, CDR2 YFSETQ. This CDR3 contains 15 residues. V was pared by 3 bases and J by 5 bases, with 4 bases of the junction left unmatched. The CDR3: CASSSGTSGNNEQFF. In nucleotides, the CDR3 is TGCGCCAGCAGCTCCGGGACTAGCGGAAACAATGAGCAGTTCTTC.

There are a few counts of this clone. V usage is TRBV14 and J usage is TRBJ2-3; tentative D call: TRBD1 (6 bases). Germline loops: CDR1 SGHDN, CDR2 FVKESK. The length of the CDR3 is 14 residues. The V end lost 1 base, the J end lost 5 bases, and 10 bases lay between the germline ends. The CDR3 DNA reads TGTGCCAGCAGCCAAGCAGGGGCGGGAGATACGCAGTATTTT. As protein: CASSQAGAGDTQYF.

This clone was detected only a few times. The chain links TRBV11-2 to TRBJ2-1; D unresolved. The CDR3 contains 13 residues. CDR1 is SGHAT, CDR2 FQNNGV, per germline. V was cut by 3 bases and J by 8 bases, with 11 bases left in between. This chain's CDR3 is CASSFLAIDEQFF. The CDR3 nucleotides read TGTGCCAGCAGCTTCTTAGCCATCGATGAGCAGTTCTTC.

The V call is TRBV7-3, the J call TRBJ1-1; 9 bases line up with TRBD1. After removal of 2 bases from V and 5 bases from J, the junction contained 0 bases not matched to a gene. The CDR3 runs 13 residues. The V gene's germline CDR1 is SGHTA and CDR2 FQGTGA. Written as DNA, the CDR3 is TGTGCCAGCAGCTTAGGACAGGGGACTGAAGCTTTCTTT. Encoded protein: CASSLGQGTEAFF.

The rearrangement uses TRBV10-1 and TRBJ1-1; the D is unclear. With 2 bases removed from V and 3 bases from J, the gap between germline ends came to 7 bases. The germline CDR1 and CDR2 sequences are WNHNN and SYGVQD (reference sequence). CDR3 length equals 13 residues. CDR3 sequence (DNA): TGCGCCAGCAGTGAGCTTGGACACACTGAAGCTTTCTTT. This codes for CASSELGHTEAFF.

The chain has TRBV7-2 and TRBJ2-7; D gene unclear. This CDR3 has 12 amino acids. CDR1 is SGHTA, CDR2 FQGNSA, per germline. V was trimmed by 5 bases and J by 3 bases, leaving 8 bases between them. Here the CDR3 DNA reads TGTGCCAGCAGCCCTAATAGCTACGAGCAGTACTTC. It translates to CASSPNSYEQYF.

This clone came up a few times. Because the CDR3 is missing its conserved closing phenylalanine or tryptophan, this is likely a read error. No DNA is shown, since the ends of the CDR3 on it are uncertain; the CDR3 is the one TCRdb lists. The V gene is TRBV29-1, the J gene TRBJ1-1; the DNA was not compared with TRBD1, the D call given in the table. Termini included, the CDR3 measures 10 amino acids. The V gene's germline CDR1 is SQVTM and CDR2 ANQGSEA. The CDR3 sequence: CSVEAGGFSL.

This chain uses TRBV19 with TRBJ1-2, with D unclear. The V gene's germline CDR1 is LNHDA and CDR2 SQIVND (reference sequence). There are 12 residues in the CDR3. Between the trimmed V and J ends, which lost 9 bases and 7 bases, there was a span of 15 bases. For the CDR3, the DNA is TGTGCCAGCCTGAACGGGCTTGGTGGCTACACCTTC. This encodes CASLNGLGGYTF.

The chain couples TRBV4-3 to TRBJ2-7; D may be TRBD1 or TRBD2 (5 bases each). This CDR3 spans 15 amino acids. V was pared by 1 base and J by 3 bases, with 13 bases between. The germline V gene has CDR1 LGHNA and CDR2 YSLEER. The CDR3 bases are TGCGCCAGCAGCCAAGGCCGGGACCCAAACTACGAGCAGTACTTC. This codes for CASSQGRDPNYEQYF.

This chain links TRBV7-2 with TRBJ2-7; the match to TRBD1 covers 9 bases. After removal of 6 bases from V and 6 bases from J, the junction contained 9 bases not matched to a gene. The CDR3 extends over 14 amino acids. CDR1 and CDR2 (germline): SGHTA, FQGNSA. This chain's CDR3 is CASSWGTGLPEQYF. The CDR3 region has the DNA TGTGCCAGCAGTTGGGGGACAGGGCTACCCGAGCAGTACTTC.

This clone was picked up a small number of times. The chain is built from TRBV27 and TRBJ2-3, with 9 bases aligning to TRBD1. Germline V gene lookup returns CDR1 MNHEY and CDR2 SMNVEV (reference sequence). V was pared by 7 bases and J by 0 bases, with 5 bases of the junction left unmatched. The CDR3 loop spans 15 amino acids. Written as DNA, the CDR3 is TGTGCCAGCATGGACAGGGGCCCAAGCACAGATACGCAGTATTTT. Translated: CASMDRGPSTDTQYF.

This clone was counted only a few times. At the DNA level, this CDR3 is encoded by other sequences in the same sample as well. V usage is TRBV27 and J usage is TRBJ2-7; D possibly corresponds to TRBD1 (5 bases). V was cut by 4 bases and J by 3 bases, with 13 bases left in between. CDR1 is MNHEY and CDR2 is SMNVEV in the germline V gene (reference sequence). The CDR3 consists of 14 residues. The CDR3 reads CASSSPGQSYEQYF. CDR3 sequence (DNA): TGTGCCAGCAGTTCCCCAGGACAAAGCTACGAGCAGTACTTC.

This clone was counted a few times. The chain is built from TRBV7-6 and TRBJ1-1; TRBD1 matches 7 bases. V gave up 4 bases and J gave up 4 bases; unmatched junction bases: 6. The germline gives CDR1 SGHVS, CDR2 FNYEAQ. This CDR3 is 14 amino acids long. The CDR3 region has the DNA TGTGCCAGCAGCTCCCACAGGGGTGGCACTGAAGCTTTCTTT. Protein sequence: CASSSHRGGTEAFF.

Only a few counts were recorded for this clone. The chain joins TRBV7-9 to TRBJ2-7, with TRBD1 matching over 12 bases. The CDR3 consists of 15 residues. Germline values: CDR1 SEHNR, CDR2 FQNEAQ (reference sequence). Germline trimming cut 5 bases from V and 5 bases from J; bases unmatched to any gene: 7. Here the CDR3 DNA reads TGTGCCAGCAGCACCCGCGGGACAGGGGGCGACGAGCAGTACTTC. Amino acid sequence: CASSTRGTGGDEQYF.

A word on this clone: The junction and the germline gene differ at one end; a read error may be behind it. The chain uses TRBV5-1 and TRBJ1-1, with D unresolved. The CDR3 spans 12 residues. From germline, CDR1 is SGHRS and CDR2 YFSETQ. The CDR3 DNA sequence: TGTGCCAGCAGCTTGGCGGTAGCTGAAGCTTTCTTT. It yields the protein CASSLAVAEAFF.

A few counts support this clone. V gene TRBV11-2 combines with J gene TRBJ2-3, with 10 bases aligning to TRBD2. Looked up from germline, CDR1 is SGHAT and CDR2 is FQNNGV. With 3 bases clipped from V and 4 bases from J, the junction kept 4 bases outside the gene matches. This CDR3 contains 15 residues. CDR3 coding DNA: TGTGCCAGCAGCTTGGCTAGCGGGGGTGCAGATACGCAGTATTTT. Translated: CASSLASGGADTQYF.

The J gene is TRBJ2-4, the V gene TRBV2; possibly TRBD2 for D (6 bases). V lost 10 bases and J 5 bases, leaving 12 bases between the germline ends. Germline lookup yields CDR1 SNHLY and CDR2 FYNNEI. The CDR3 loop spans 12 amino acids. CDR3 DNA: TGTGCCACCCTGGGGGGACAAAACATTCAGTACTTC. This encodes CATLGGQNIQYF.

This clone was recorded a few times. CDR3 residues: CASSVGLAGGRGDTQYF. In nucleotides, the CDR3 is TGTGCCAGCAGCGTGGGACTAGCGGGGGGGCGCGGAGATACGCAGTATTTT. The chain combines TRBV7-9 with TRBJ2-3; 16 nucleotides agree with TRBD2. The CDR3 spans 17 residues. Germline V gene data show CDR1 as SEHNR and CDR2 as FQNEAQ (reference sequence). The ends lost 5 bases at V and 5 bases at J; junction bases unmatched: 7.

The chain couples TRBV29-1 to TRBJ1-2; D is uncertain. Germline assignment: CDR1 SQVTM and CDR2 ANQGSEA. The CDR3 length is 12 residues. Deletions cut 5 bases from V and 5 bases from J, with 12 bases between. The CDR3 DNA reads TGCAGCGTTAGGGAATCCCTATATGGCTACACCTTC. This sequence encodes CSVRESLYGYTF. Variable domain in full (rest from reference TRBV29-1 and TRBJ1-2): SAVISQKPSRDICQRGTSLTIQCQVDSQVTMMFWYRQQPGQSLTLIATANQGSEATYESGFVIDKFPISRPNLTFSTLTVSNMSPEDSSIYLCSVRESLYGYTFGSGTRLTVV.

The chain recombines TRBV25-1 with TRBJ1-1; tentatively, D is TRBD1 (6 bases). The germline V gene has CDR1 MGHDK and CDR2 SYGVNS. Between the trimmed V and J ends, which lost 4 bases and 1 base, there was a span of 10 bases. The CDR3 is 14 amino acids. CDR3 sequence: CASSGWGQNTEAFF. The CDR3 DNA sequence: TGTGCCAGCAGTGGATGGGGGCAGAACACTGAAGCTTTCTTT.

V is TRBV5-6 and J is TRBJ1-5; no firm D call. From germline, CDR1 is SGHDT and CDR2 YYEEEE. V lost 0 bases and J lost 2, with 6 bases in between. The CDR3 runs to 14 residues. DNA for the CDR3: TGTGCCAGCAGCTTGGCTGATGGCAATCAGCCCCAGCATTTT. It specifies CASSLADGNQPQHF.

J is TRBJ2-5 and V is TRBV4-3; 13 bases are shared with TRBD2. V gave up 4 bases and J gave up 5 bases; unmatched junction bases: 4. The CDR3 is 15 residues long. Germline assignment: CDR1 LGHNA and CDR2 YSLEER. CDR3 region: CASSPGLAGDETQYF. Written as DNA, the CDR3 is TGCGCCAGCAGCCCCGGACTAGCGGGGGATGAGACCCAGTACTTC.

This sequence joins TRBV5-1 and TRBJ2-6; D perhaps matches TRBD2 (5 bases). With 6 bases removed from V and 2 bases from J, the gap between germline ends came to 18 bases. CDR1 is SGHRS, CDR2 YFSETQ, per germline. The CDR3 spans 17 residues. As DNA, the CDR3 is TGCGCCAGCAAAGCCTGGCAGGAGAGGGCTGGGGCCAACGTCCTGACTTTC. It encodes CASKAWQERAGANVLTF.

This clone was seen once. V gene TRBV15 combines with J gene TRBJ2-3, with TRBD2 matching over 7 bases. Germline V gives CDR1 LNHNV, CDR2 YYDKDF (reference sequence). The CDR3 covers 17 residues. The V segment lost 0 bases and the J segment 0 bases; nucleotides outside the gene matches: 6. This CDR3 reads CATSREGLAASTDTQYF. In nucleotides, the CDR3 is TGTGCCACCAGCAGAGAAGGGCTAGCGGCCAGCACAGATACGCAGTATTTT. Combining the CDR3 with reference TRBV15 and TRBJ2-3 gives the whole variable domain DAMVIQNPRYQVTQFGKPVTLSCSQTLNHNVMYWYQQKSSQAPKLLFHYYDKDFNNEADTPDNFQSRRPNTSFCFLDIRSPGLGDTAMYLCATSREGLAASTDTQYFGPGTRLTVL.

The sample holds a few counts of this clone. This sequence joins TRBV7-2 and TRBJ2-7; 7 bases line up with TRBD2. With 4 bases clipped from V and 5 bases from J, the junction kept 2 bases outside the gene matches. The CDR3 contains 12 residues. The germline gives CDR1 SGHTA, CDR2 FQGNSA. In DNA, the CDR3 is TGTGCCAGCAGCTCGAGCGGGGACGAGCAGTACTTC. Amino acids: CASSSSGDEQYF.

In its sample, this clone was seen many times. The rearrangement joins TRBV19 to TRBJ2-1, with no clear D. V lost 2 bases, J lost 5 bases, and 7 bases lay in between. This CDR3 spans 13 amino acids. Germline CDR1 is LNHDA and CDR2 is SQIVND (reference sequence). For the CDR3, the DNA is TGTGCCAGTAGTATAACAGCCAACAATGAGCAGTTCTTC. Protein: CASSITANNEQFF.

The chain joins TRBV12-5 to TRBJ1-1, with D unresolved. The CDR3 contains 15 residues. With 1 base removed from V and 2 bases from J, the gap between germline ends came to 11 bases. Germline V gene sequence: CDR1 LGHNT, CDR2 FRNRAP. CDR3 nucleotide sequence: TGTGCTAGTGGTTTGGGCCCCCTGGGAAACACTGAAGCTTTCTTT. Protein sequence: CASGLGPLGNTEAFF.

This clone turned up a few times. The chain uses TRBV13 and TRBJ2-2; no reliable D call. The germline V and J ends were trimmed by 1 base and 3 bases, with 3 bases remaining between them. The CDR3 sequence is 13 residues long. CDR1 PRHDT and CDR2 FYEKMQ come from the germline V gene (reference sequence). CDR3 sequence: CASSLADTGELFF. The CDR3 bases are TGTGCCAGCAGCTTAGCAGACACCGGGGAGCTGTTTTTT. Drawing the rest from reference TRBV13 and TRBJ2-2, the complete variable domain is AAGVIQSPRHLIKEKRETATLKCYPIPRHDTVYWYQQGPGQDPQFLISFYEKMQSDKGSIPDRFSAQQFSDYHSELNMSSLELGDSALYFCASSLADTGELFFGEGSRLTVL.

This clone came up a few times. For the CDR3, the DNA is TGTGCCAGCAGCTTTCAGGGACCAAACACTGAAGCTTTCTTT. This translates into CASSFQGPNTEAFF. The chain recombines TRBV5-6 with TRBJ1-1; TRBD1 might be the D (5 bases). Germline V CDR1 and CDR2: SGHDT, YYEEEE. This CDR3 is 14 amino acids long. The V gene lost 2 bases and the J gene lost 2 bases, with 10 bases spanning the gap.